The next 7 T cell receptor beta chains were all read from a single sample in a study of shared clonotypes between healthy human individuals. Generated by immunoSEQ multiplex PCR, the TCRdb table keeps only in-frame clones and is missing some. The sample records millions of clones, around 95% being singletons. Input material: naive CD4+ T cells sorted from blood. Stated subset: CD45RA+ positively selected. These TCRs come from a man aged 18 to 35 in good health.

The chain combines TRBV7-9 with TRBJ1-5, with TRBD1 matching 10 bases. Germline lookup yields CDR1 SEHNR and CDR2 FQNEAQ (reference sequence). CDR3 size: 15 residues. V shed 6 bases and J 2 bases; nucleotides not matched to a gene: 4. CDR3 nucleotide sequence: TGTGCCAGCAGTTGGGACAGGGGAGGCAATCAGCCCCAGCATTTT. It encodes CASSWDRGGNQPQHF. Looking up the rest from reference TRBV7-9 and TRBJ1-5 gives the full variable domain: DTGVSQNPRHKITKRGQNVTFRCDPISEHNRLYWYRQTLGQGPEFLTYFQNEAQLEKSRLLSDRFSAERPKGSFSTLEIQRTEQGDSAMYLCASSWDRGGNQPQHFGDGTRLSIL.

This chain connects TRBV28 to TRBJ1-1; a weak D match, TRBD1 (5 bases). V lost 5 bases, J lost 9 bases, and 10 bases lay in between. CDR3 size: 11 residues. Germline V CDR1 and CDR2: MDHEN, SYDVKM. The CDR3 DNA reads TGTGCCAGCAGTCTACAGGCGAAAGCTTTCTTT. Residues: CASSLQAKAFF.

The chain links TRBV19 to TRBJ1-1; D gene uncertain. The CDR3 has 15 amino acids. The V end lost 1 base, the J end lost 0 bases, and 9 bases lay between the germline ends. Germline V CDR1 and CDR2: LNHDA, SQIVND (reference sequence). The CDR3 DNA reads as TGTGCCAGTAGTATAGCTCGACTACTGAACACTGAAGCTTTCTTT. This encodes CASSIARLLNTEAFF.

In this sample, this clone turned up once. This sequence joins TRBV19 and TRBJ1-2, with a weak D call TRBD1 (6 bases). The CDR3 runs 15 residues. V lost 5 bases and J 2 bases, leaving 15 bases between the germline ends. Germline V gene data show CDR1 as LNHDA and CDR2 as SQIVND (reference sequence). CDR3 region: CASSSQGEWNYGYTF. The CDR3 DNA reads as TGTGCCAGTAGTTCACAGGGCGAATGGAACTATGGCTACACCTTC.

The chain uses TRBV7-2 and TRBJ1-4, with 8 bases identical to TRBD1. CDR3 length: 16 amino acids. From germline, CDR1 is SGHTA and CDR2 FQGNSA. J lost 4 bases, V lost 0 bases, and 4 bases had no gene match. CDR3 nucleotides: TGTGCCAGCAGCTTAGCGCAGGGACAGGTTAATGAAAAACTGTTTTTT. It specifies CASSLAQGQVNEKLFF.

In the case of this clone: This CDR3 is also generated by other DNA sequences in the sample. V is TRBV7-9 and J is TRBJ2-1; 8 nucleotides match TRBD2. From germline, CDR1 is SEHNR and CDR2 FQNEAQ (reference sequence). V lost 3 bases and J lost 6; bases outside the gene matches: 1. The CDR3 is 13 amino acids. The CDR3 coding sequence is TGTGCCAGCAGCTTCAGCGGGGGCAATGAGCAGTTCTTC. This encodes CASSFSGGNEQFF.

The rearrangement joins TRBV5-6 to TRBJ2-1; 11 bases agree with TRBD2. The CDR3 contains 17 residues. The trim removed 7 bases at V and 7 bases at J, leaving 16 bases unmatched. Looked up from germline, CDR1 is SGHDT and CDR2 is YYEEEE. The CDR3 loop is CASEPRRAGTSGNEQFF. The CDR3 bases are TGTGCCAGCGAACCTCGACGCGCCGGGACTAGCGGTAATGAGCAGTTCTTC.